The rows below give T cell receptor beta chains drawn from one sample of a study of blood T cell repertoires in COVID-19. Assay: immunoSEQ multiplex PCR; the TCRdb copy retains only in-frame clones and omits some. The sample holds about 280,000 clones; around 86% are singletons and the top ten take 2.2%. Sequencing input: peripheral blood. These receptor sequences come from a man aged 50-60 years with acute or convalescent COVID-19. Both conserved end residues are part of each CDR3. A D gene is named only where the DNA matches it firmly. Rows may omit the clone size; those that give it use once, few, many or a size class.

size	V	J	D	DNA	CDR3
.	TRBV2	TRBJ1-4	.	TGTGCCACAACAGGAGGGGTGGAAAAACTGTTTTTT	CATTGGVEKLFF
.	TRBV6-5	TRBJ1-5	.	TGTGCCAGCAGTAACGACAGAGATTATCAGCCCCAGCATTTT	CASSNDRDYQPQHF
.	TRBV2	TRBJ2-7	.	TGTGCCAGCAGCTACTATTCGGGTGAGCAGTACTTC	CASSYYSGEQYF
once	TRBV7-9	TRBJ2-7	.	TGTGCCAGCAGCCCAGAGGGCTGGGAGCAGTACTTC	CASSPEGWEQYF
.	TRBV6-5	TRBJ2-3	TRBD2	TGTGCCAGCTGTCTAGCGGGGCCTAGCACAGATACGCAGTATTTT	CASCLAGPSTDTQYF
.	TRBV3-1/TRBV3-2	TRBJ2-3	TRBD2	TGTGCCAGCAGCCAACCTACGACGACTAGCGGGGCCGATACGCAGTATTTT	CASSQPTTTSGADTQYF
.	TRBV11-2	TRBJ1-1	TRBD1	TGTGCCAGCAGCTCGGGACAGGGAAGAGGAGGGACTGAAGCTTTCTTT	CASSSGQGRGGTEAFF
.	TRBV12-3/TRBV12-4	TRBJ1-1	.	TGTGCCAGCAGCAGGGGTTCTGAAGCTTTCTTT	CASSRGSEAFF
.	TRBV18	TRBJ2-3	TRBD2	TGTGCCAGCTCACCAAGGACTAGTGGGGCAGATACGCAGTATTTT	CASSPRTSGADTQYF
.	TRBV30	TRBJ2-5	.	TGTGCCCTGGATAGGGGGACCCAGTACTTC	CALDRGTQYF
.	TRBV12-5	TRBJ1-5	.	TGTGCTAGTAACCGGCAGGACAATCAGCCCCAGCATTTT	CASNRQDNQPQHF
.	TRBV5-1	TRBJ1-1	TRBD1	TGCGCCAGCAGCCGAGGACAGGGGGCGTTAGGGACTGAAGCTTTCTTT	CASSRGQGALGTEAFF
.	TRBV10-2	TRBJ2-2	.	TGCGCCAGCACCGTGACACCCGTCACCGGGGAGCTGTTTTTT	CASTVTPVTGELFF
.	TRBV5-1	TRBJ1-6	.	TGCGCCAGCAGCCGGGGGGATTCACCCCTCCACTTT	CASSRGDSPLHF
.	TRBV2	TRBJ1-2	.	TGTGCCAGCAGCCAGGGCAACGACTATGGCTACACCTTC	CASSQGNDYGYTF
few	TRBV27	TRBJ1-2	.	TGTGCCAGCAGTCCTCGGGGGTACTATGGCTACACCTTC	CASSPRGYYGYTF
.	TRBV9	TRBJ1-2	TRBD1	TGTGCCAGCAGCGTACGGGCAGGGGGCGCGTTGGGCTATGGCTACACCTTC	CASSVRAGGALGYGYTF
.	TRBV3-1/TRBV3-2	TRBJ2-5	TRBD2	TGTGCCAGCAGCCCGGGACTAGCGGGCCTCCAAGAGACCCAGTACTTC	CASSPGLAGLQETQYF
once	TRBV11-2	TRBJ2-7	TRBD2	TGTGCCAGCAGACCTAGCGGGTACTTC	CASRPSGYF
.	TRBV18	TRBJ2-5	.	TGTGCCAGCTCACCCAAATCACCCGGGACTCCCCCAGAGACCCAGTACTTC	CASSPKSPGTPPETQYF
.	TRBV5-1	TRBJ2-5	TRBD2	TGCGCCAGCAGCTTGACTAGCGGGGCCCTTCAGACCCAGTACTTC	CASSLTSGALQTQYF
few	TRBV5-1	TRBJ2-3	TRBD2	TGCGCCAGCAGCTTGGCCGGGGGGACAGATACGCAGTATTTT	CASSLAGGTDTQYF
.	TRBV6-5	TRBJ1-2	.	TGTGCCAGCAGAGGGACTCCTACTCCCTATGGCTACACCTTC	CASRGTPTPYGYTF
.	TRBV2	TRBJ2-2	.	TGTGCCAGCAGTGAAGAGGGGGCGAACACCGGGGAGCTGTTTTTT	CASSEEGANTGELFF
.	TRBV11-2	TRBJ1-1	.	TGTGCCAGCAGCCCGACCCCCACAGGGTACAACACTGAAGCTTTCTTT	CASSPTPTGYNTEAFF
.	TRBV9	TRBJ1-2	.	TGTGCCAGCAGCGTAGCAGCGAGTAACTATGGCTACACCTTC	CASSVAASNYGYTF
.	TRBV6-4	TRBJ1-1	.	TGTGCCAGCAGCGTGACAGGGAACACTGAAGCTTTCTTT	CASSVTGNTEAFF
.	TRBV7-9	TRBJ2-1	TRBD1	TGTGCCAGCGAGAGGGGGCTCTACAATGAGCAGTTCTTC	CASERGLYNEQFF
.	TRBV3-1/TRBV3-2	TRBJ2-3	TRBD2	TGTGCCAGCAGCCAAGAACGCGGGGGGGCGTCAGATACGCAGTATTTT	CASSQERGGASDTQYF
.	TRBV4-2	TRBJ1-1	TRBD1	TGTGCCAGCAGCCCTGTGGAGACAGGGATGGCTGAAGCTTTCTTT	CASSPVETGMAEAFF
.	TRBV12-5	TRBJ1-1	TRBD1	TGTGCTAGTGGTTCGGACAGGTTGAGAACTGAAGCTTTCTTT	CASGSDRLRTEAFF
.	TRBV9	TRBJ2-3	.	TGTGCCAGCAGCGTAGACGGGGTGACAGATACGCAGTATTTT	CASSVDGVTDTQYF
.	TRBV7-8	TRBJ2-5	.	TGTGCGGCAGGGGTCGCCTTCCAAGAGACCCAGTACTTC	CAAGVAFQETQYF
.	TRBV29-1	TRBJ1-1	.	TGCAGCGTTGCCCGTGGGGGCCACACTGAAGCTTTCTTT	CSVARGGHTEAFF
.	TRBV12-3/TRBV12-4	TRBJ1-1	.	TGTGCCAGCAGTTTAGACGGTAACACTGAAGCTTTCTTT	CASSLDGNTEAFF
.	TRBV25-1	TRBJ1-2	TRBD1	TGTGCCAGCAGTGAGCCCGGACAGGGCAACTATGGCTACACCTTC	CASSEPGQGNYGYTF
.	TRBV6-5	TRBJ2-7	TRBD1	TGTGCCAGCAGGACCGACAGGGGGCAAACCTACGAGCAGTACTTC	CASRTDRGQTYEQYF
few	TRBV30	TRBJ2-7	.	TGTGCCTGGAGTGTAGTTATGGCAGGGGCAAACGAGCAGTACTTC	CAWSVVMAGANEQYF
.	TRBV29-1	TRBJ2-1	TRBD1	TGCAGCGTTGGGAGACAGGGAGCCTACAATGAGCAGTTCTTC	CSVGRQGAYNEQFF
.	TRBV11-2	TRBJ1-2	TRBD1	TGTGCCAGCAGCTTTCTTGGCAGGGGGTACACCTTC	CASSFLGRGYTF
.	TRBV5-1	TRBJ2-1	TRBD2	TGCGCCAGCAGCTTGGAACTAGCGGGGATCAATGAGCAGTTCTTC	CASSLELAGINEQFF
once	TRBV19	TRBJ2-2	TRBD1	TGTGCCAGTAGTCACAGGGGGAGCACCGGGGAGCTGTTTTTT	CASSHRGSTGELFF
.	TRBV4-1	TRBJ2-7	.	TGCGCCAGCAGCCCCGTAACCGGGACAACAAGCTCCTACGAGCAGTACTTC	CASSPVTGTTSSYEQYF